The 27 T cell receptor beta chains below come from one sample, sequenced in a study of blood T cells in healthy people across ages. Sample-barcoded 5' priming and a J-beta primer mix drove a second PCR of roughly 6 to 12 cycles. MiXCR, applied by TCRdb to the 5' RACE reads, yields one record per CDR3 protein. The profile shows about 690,000 distinct CDR3 sequences, 35% to 50% of them singletons. Sample: blood. The source of these receptors is a man older than 75 in good health.

The V and J genes are TRBV7-7 and TRBJ1-4, with D possibly TRBD1 on 5 matching bases. V dropped 5 bases and J dropped 5 bases, with 15 bases sitting between them. This CDR3 spans 15 amino acids. Germline CDR1 is SSHAT and CDR2 is FNYEAQ (reference sequence). This chain's CDR3 is CASSESGAKNEKLFF. As DNA, the CDR3 is TGTGCCAGCAGCGAATCCGGGGCCAAGAATGAAAAACTGTTTTTT.

The J gene is TRBJ1-3, the V gene TRBV6-5; possible D gene TRBD1, 6 bases. The CDR3 covers 16 residues. Germline CDR1 is MNHEY and CDR2 is SVGAGI. Trimming took 6 bases from V and 1 from J, leaving 16 bases between them. In nucleotides, the CDR3 is TGTGCCAGCAGCGGAGTGGCGAGGGGGTCTGGAAACACCATATATTTT. Its protein is CASSGVARGSGNTIYF.

The sample holds a few counts of this clonotype. The CDR3 protein is CALAGTSGDTQYF. The DNA of the CDR3 is TGTGCATTAGCCGGGACTAGTGGCGATACGCAGTATTTT. This chain joins TRBV6-2 or TRBV6-3 and TRBJ2-3; 8 bases line up with TRBD2. Germline lookup yields CDR1 MNHEY and CDR2 SVGEGT. The CDR3 consists of 13 residues.

The genes are TRBV6-2 or TRBV6-3 and TRBJ2-1, with D possibly being TRBD1 or TRBD2 (6 bases each). Germline CDR1 reads MNHEY; CDR2 reads SVGEGT. The CDR3 is 15 amino acids. With 10 bases removed from V and 0 bases from J, the gap between germline ends came to 16 bases. The DNA of the CDR3 is TGTGCCACCTCGGGGGCTCCGAGCTCCTACAATGAGCAGTTCTTC. This gives the protein CATSGAPSSYNEQFF.

This rearrangement joins TRBV20-1 to TRBJ1-1, with 9 positions matching TRBD1. There are 15 residues in the CDR3. The junction had 2 bases not matched to a gene; V was cut back by 0 bases and J by 0 bases. Germline V lookup: CDR1 DFQATT, CDR2 SNEGSKA (reference sequence). The CDR3 DNA reads as TGCAGTGCTAGAGAACAGGGGGCTCTGAACACTGAAGCTTTCTTT. Residues: CSAREQGALNTEAFF.

V gene TRBV6-5 combines with J gene TRBJ2-3; D is unresolved. The V and J ends lost 5 bases and 4 bases respectively, with 13 bases between them. The CDR3 runs to 14 residues. From germline, CDR1 is MNHEY and CDR2 SVGAGI. The CDR3 here is CASSDEQVADTQYF. In DNA form, the CDR3 reads TGTGCCAGCAGTGACGAGCAGGTCGCAGATACGCAGTATTTT.

This clonotype appeared many times. The chain couples TRBV29-1 to TRBJ1-1; D ambiguous. V was shortened by 4 bases and J by 2 bases, with 14 bases between the two germline ends. Germline CDR1 and CDR2: SQVTM and ANQGSEA. The CDR3 length is 14 residues. The CDR3 DNA is TGCAGCGTTGCGGAGACTAGGAGTAACACTGAAGCTTTCTTT. This gives the protein CSVAETRSNTEAFF. Using reference TRBV29-1 and TRBJ1-1 for the parts outside the CDR3, the full variable domain is SAVISQKPSRDICQRGTSLTIQCQVDSQVTMMFWYRQQPGQSLTLIATANQGSEATYESGFVIDKFPISRPNLTFSTLTVSNMSPEDSSIYLCSVAETRSNTEAFFGQGTRLTVV.

The chain uses TRBV18 and TRBJ2-5; weak D call: TRBD1 (6 bases). The CDR3 spans 15 residues. From germline, CDR1 is KGHSH and CDR2 LQKENI. The V end lost 0 bases, the J end lost 1 base, and 9 bases lay between the germline ends. CDR3 DNA: TGTGCCAGCTCACCACCGGGACAACTCCAAGAGACCCAGTACTTC. Protein sequence: CASSPPGQLQETQYF.

This sequence joins TRBV11-2 and TRBJ2-1; a possible D gene is TRBD1 (7 bases). Germline V gene sequence: CDR1 SGHAT, CDR2 FQNNGV. Trimming pared 5 bases from V and 5 bases from J, leaving 16 bases between. The CDR3 spans 15 residues. The CDR3: CASSTQGGLNNEQFF. The CDR3 nucleotides are TGTGCCAGCAGCACCCAGGGGGGCCTAAACAATGAGCAGTTCTTC.

The J gene is TRBJ2-3, the V gene TRBV6-2 or TRBV6-3, with D uncertain. The CDR3 is made up of 13 amino acids. V shed 5 bases and J shed 7 bases, with 13 bases lying between them. Germline V lookup: CDR1 MNHEY, CDR2 SVGEGT. The CDR3 nucleotides read TGTGCCAGCAGTAACGGACGTTTTAATACGCAGTATTTT. This codes for CASSNGRFNTQYF.

This clonotype was observed a few times. This sequence joins TRBV6-2 or TRBV6-3 and TRBJ2-5; 9 bases agree with TRBD1. Germline V gene sequence: CDR1 MNHEY, CDR2 SVGEGT. Trimming cost V 2 bases and J 5 bases; bases outside gene matches: 12. The CDR3 consists of 17 residues. The CDR3 region has the DNA TGTGCCAGCAGTTACGGGTTACAGGGGGCGCGTCGGGAGACCCAGTACTTC. Its protein is CASSYGLQGARRETQYF.

This clonotype appeared many times. The chain uses TRBV25-1 and TRBJ2-4; D remains ambiguous. V was shortened by 2 bases and J by 1 base, with 6 bases between the two germline ends. CDR3 length equals 14 residues. Germline CDR1 MGHDK, CDR2 SYGVNS. As DNA, the CDR3 is TGTGCCAGCAGTGAAACCGGGGCCAAAAACATTCAGTACTTC. Translation gives CASSETGAKNIQYF. Drawing the rest from reference TRBV25-1 and TRBJ2-4, the complete variable domain is EADIYQTPRYLVIGTGKKITLECSQTMGHDKMYWYQQDPGMELHLIHYSYGVNSTEKGDLSSESTVSRIRTEHFPLTLESARPSHTSQYLCASSETGAKNIQYFGAGTRLSVL.

In DNA, the CDR3 is TGTGCCAGCAACGACAGGGGGACTAATGAAAAACTGTTTTTT. As protein: CASNDRGTNEKLFF. The rearrangement links TRBV7-2 to TRBJ1-4, with 9 nucleotides matching TRBD1. There are 14 residues in the CDR3. V lost 7 bases, J lost 2 bases, and 2 bases stayed unmatched. Germline V CDR1 and CDR2: SGHTA, FQGNSA.

A few counts support this clonotype. The genes are TRBV20-1 and TRBJ2-4; D gene ambiguous. The DNA end lines up better with TRBJ2-7; the J call may be wrong. Germline loops: CDR1 DFQATT, CDR2 SNEGSKA (reference sequence). The CDR3 spans 14 residues. The CDR3 nucleotides read TGCAGTGCCCAGAAAGGTGCTAGAACTCGCGAGCAGTACTTC. Translation: CSAQKGARTREQYF.

This clonotype was counted between two and nine times. CDR3 region: CASSHAGTSSYNEQFF. The CDR3 coding sequence is TGTGCCAGCAGCCATGCCGGGACATCATCCTACAATGAGCAGTTCTTC. This rearrangement joins TRBV4-2 to TRBJ2-1; D is perhaps TRBD1 (6 bases). This CDR3 is 16 amino acids long. With 3 bases removed from V and 1 base from J, the gap between germline ends came to 13 bases. From germline, CDR1 is LGHNA and CDR2 YNFKEQ.

The CDR3: CASSAGQGTSTNEKLFF. The CDR3, as DNA: TGCGCCAGCAGCGCCGGACAGGGGACCTCAACTAATGAAAAACTGTTTTTT. The chain is built from TRBV5-1 and TRBJ1-4; 9 nucleotides match TRBD1. The junction had 7 bases not matched to a gene; V was cut back by 4 bases and J by 0 bases. Germline CDR1 reads SGHRS; CDR2 reads YFSETQ. The CDR3 totals 17 residues.

This sequence joins TRBV7-8 and TRBJ2-3, with 8 bases that match TRBD2. The junction had 7 bases not matched to a gene; V was cut back by 2 bases and J by 9 bases. Germline lookup yields CDR1 SGHVS and CDR2 FQNEAQ. This CDR3 contains 14 residues. The CDR3 is CASSLNGGAVTQYF. The CDR3 DNA sequence: TGTGCCAGCAGCTTAAACGGGGGGGCCGTAACGCAGTATTTT.

This clonotype was found a few times. The chain couples TRBV20-1 to TRBJ2-1, with no clear D. The V end lost 6 bases, the J end lost 3 bases, and 15 bases lay between the germline ends. The CDR3 consists of 14 residues. Germline V gene sequence: CDR1 DFQATT, CDR2 SNEGSKA (reference sequence). The CDR3 region is CSARPGGNYNEQFF. The CDR3 nucleotides read TGCAGTGCCAGGCCGGGTGGTAACTACAATGAGCAGTTCTTC.

The chain has TRBV7-9 and TRBJ2-7; no definite D call. The CDR3 has 15 residues. Trimming removed 5 bases at V and 0 bases at J, with 14 bases between. The germline gives CDR1 SEHNR, CDR2 FQNEAQ (reference sequence). In DNA, the CDR3 is TGTGCCAGCAGCATAACAGCTTACTCCTCCTACGAGCAGTACTTC. Translated, it gives CASSITAYSSYEQYF.

The chain is built from TRBV6-1 and TRBJ2-7; a weak D match, TRBD2 (7 bases). This CDR3 has 14 amino acids. Germline CDR1 is MNHNS and CDR2 is SASEGT. Trimming took off 7 bases at V and 3 bases at J, with 16 bases between the two ends. This chain's CDR3 is CASTSRRGLYEQYF. In DNA form, the CDR3 reads TGTGCCAGCACCTCCAGGCGGGGGCTCTACGAGCAGTACTTC.

The chain employs TRBV7-9 and TRBJ2-1, with 8 bases that match TRBD2. The J call may be in error: the DNA end matches TRBJ2-7 better. Germline CDR1 reads SEHNR; CDR2 reads FQNEAQ (reference sequence). This CDR3 region has 16 residues. The CDR3 DNA follows: TGTGCCAGCAGCCTCCCGCGGGGGGTCTCCTACAATGAGCAGTACTTC. Translating gives CASSLPRGVSYNEQYF.

This rearrangement joins TRBV28 to TRBJ2-4; D perhaps matches TRBD2 (5 bases). The V and J ends lost 8 bases and 6 bases respectively, with 14 bases between them. The germline V gene encodes CDR1 MDHEN and CDR2 SYDVKM. The CDR3 spans 13 residues. CDR3 in amino acids: CASAPFGGNIQYF. As DNA, the CDR3 is TGTGCCAGCGCACCTTTTGGAGGAAACATTCAGTACTTC. The full variable domain, with the rest looked up from reference TRBV28 and TRBJ2-4, is DVKVTQSSRYLVKRTGEKVFLECVQDMDHENMFWYRQDPGLGLRLIYFSYDVKMKEKGDIPEGYSVSREKKERFSLILESASTNQTSMYLCASAPFGGNIQYFGAGTRLSVL.

A few counts support this clonotype. V and J are TRBV12-3 or TRBV12-4 and TRBJ2-3; tentatively, D is TRBD2 (5 bases). This CDR3 region has 16 residues. The V end was cut by 5 bases, the J end by 5 bases, with 20 bases between. The CDR3 region has the DNA TGTGCCAGCAGTCCGGTCTTGGGAGAGTGGGGAGATACGCAGTATTTT. Its translation: CASSPVLGEWGDTQYF.

This clonotype was detected only a few times. V is TRBV5-5 and J is TRBJ2-2, with a weak D call TRBD2 (5 bases). The CDR3 runs to 16 residues. Deletions cut 6 bases from V and 0 bases from J, with 15 bases between. CDR1 and CDR2 (germline): SGHKS, YYEKEE (reference sequence). CDR3 in amino acids: CASTPRERTNTGELFF. DNA for the CDR3: TGTGCCAGCACCCCGAGGGAACGAACGAACACCGGGGAGCTGTTTTTT.

This clonotype appeared a few times. The genes are TRBV6-2 or TRBV6-3 and TRBJ2-5; 8 nucleotides match TRBD2. CDR3 length: 16 amino acids. Trimming took 6 bases from V and 1 from J; bases not matched to a gene: 10. Germline V CDR1 and CDR2: MNHEY, SVGEGT. CDR3 bases: TGTGCCAGCAGAGCCGGGACTAGGAGGGGCCAAGAGACCCAGTACTTC. Its protein is CASRAGTRRGQETQYF.

In this sample, this clonotype turned up a few times. The chain recombines TRBV20-1 with TRBJ2-1, with D possibly being TRBD1 or TRBD2 (6 bases each). The CDR3 totals 12 residues. The ends were cut back, 2 bases at V and 11 bases at J, with 13 bases in the middle. The V gene's germline CDR1 is DFQATT and CDR2 SNEGSKA (reference sequence). The CDR3 nucleotides are TGCAGTGCTAGACCTACAGGGACTCAGCAGTTCTTC. It translates to CSARPTGTQQFF.

This clonotype was detected only a few times. This chain uses TRBV20-1 with TRBJ1-5; no clear D gene. V lost 1 base and J 3 bases, leaving 7 bases between the germline ends. The CDR3 is 13 residues long. The germline V gene encodes CDR1 DFQATT and CDR2 SNEGSKA (reference sequence). The chain's CDR3 is CSARGSVNQPQHF. CDR3 nucleotide sequence: TGCAGTGCTAGAGGATCAGTCAATCAGCCCCAGCATTTT.